This T cell receptor (beta chain) was captured by sequencing in a study of identical twins. Study-wide findings and caveats: Cord blood's abundant beta clonotypes had fewer insertions, unlike memory repertoires.

TCRdb recomputed calls from the 5' RACE reads with MiXCR, one row per CDR3 protein. The table lists a few hundred thousand distinct CDR3 sequences, approximately 24% of them singletons. Looked up from germline, CDR1 is SGDLS and CDR2 is YYNGEE. Trimming took off 0 bases at V and 3 bases at J, with 9 bases between the two ends. This CDR3 region has 15 residues. Points on this clonotype: The antigen remains undetermined.

These data were likewise used in another study, on T cells expressing NK-cell markers. That paper states: Sorted CD3+CD56+NKG2C+, CD3+CD56+NKG2C- and CD3+CD56-NKG2C+ T-cell subsets were beta-chain profiled.

The genes are TRBV9 and TRBJ2-2; D not certain. The sequence was collected from a woman under 30 in good health. Sequencing was carried out using CD4+ T cells sorted from blood. DNA of the CDR3: TGTGCCAGCAGCGTAGGGCGGCCCGACACCGGGGAGCTGTTTTTT. This encodes CASSVGRPDTGELFF.